This T cell receptor beta chain was recorded in a study of blood T cell repertoires in COVID-19. Germline CDR1 is SEHNR and CDR2 is FQNEAQ (reference sequence). With V trimmed by 4 bases and J by 0 bases, 4 bases remained unmatched. The CDR3 is 15 amino acids. Profiled with immunoSEQ multiplex PCR; TCRdb holds only in-frame clones, not every one. In the table there are some 210,000 clones, about four fifths of which are singletons. Material for sequencing was PBMCs or T cells enriched from blood (not recorded which). The source of this sequence is a woman aged 50 to 65 with acute COVID-19. V usage is TRBV7-9 and J usage is TRBJ2-3; 7 positions match TRBD1. CDR3 DNA: TGTGCCAGCAGCTCACCGACAGGGAGCACAGATACGCAGTATTTT. This codes for CASSSPTGSTDTQYF.